Listed below are T cell receptor beta chains from one sample, sequenced in a study of blood T cell repertoires in COVID-19. Clones were read by immunoSEQ multiplex PCR, and TCRdb kept only the in-frame ones, dropping some. This sample has 80,000 or so clones, with around 83% found just once. Sequencing was done on a sample of peripheral blood. These TCRs come from a woman in her seventies with acute or convalescent COVID-19. Both conserved end residues are part of each CDR3. Each record gives: D gene, V gene, J gene, clone size, CDR3 protein, CDR3 DNA. The D gene is left open where the match is weak. Clone size is given for some rows only: seen once, a few or many times, or a class if the clone is expanded.

D gene: NA
V gene: TRBV19
J gene: TRBJ1-1
clone size: NA
CDR3 protein: CASSAQQGSTEAFF
CDR3 DNA: TGTGCCAGTAGTGCTCAACAGGGTTCGACTGAAGCTTTCTTT

D gene: NA
V gene: TRBV11-2
J gene: TRBJ2-3
clone size: NA
CDR3 protein: CASSLGGPPDTQYF
CDR3 DNA: TGTGCCAGCAGCTTAGGGGGGCCACCAGATACGCAGTATTTT

D gene: NA
V gene: TRBV18
J gene: TRBJ2-5
clone size: once
CDR3 protein: CASSLGTQETQYF
CDR3 DNA: TGTGCCAGCTCACTTGGCACCCAGGAGACCCAGTACTTC

D gene: NA
V gene: TRBV15
J gene: TRBJ2-3
clone size: NA
CDR3 protein: CATSTTEHLALKTRGDTQYF
CDR3 DNA: TGTGCCACCAGTACTACCGAACACCTAGCTCTCAAAACGCGGGGAGATACGCAGTATTTT

D gene: NA
V gene: TRBV3-1/TRBV3-2
J gene: TRBJ2-4
clone size: NA
CDR3 protein: CASSQDRGRGIQYF
CDR3 DNA: TGTGCCAGCAGCCAAGATAGGGGCAGGGGCATTCAGTACTTC

D gene: NA
V gene: TRBV5-1
J gene: TRBJ2-3
clone size: NA
CDR3 protein: CASTNLGGGTDTQYF
CDR3 DNA: TGCGCCAGCACTAACCTGGGCGGGGGCACAGATACGCAGTATTTT

D gene: NA
V gene: TRBV19
J gene: TRBJ1-5
clone size: NA
CDR3 protein: CASSPTGYSNQPQHF
CDR3 DNA: TGTGCCAGTAGCCCCACGGGTTATAGCAATCAGCCCCAGCATTTT

D gene: NA
V gene: TRBV6-6
J gene: TRBJ1-2
clone size: few
CDR3 protein: CASSTQQGTRYGYTF
CDR3 DNA: TGTGCCAGCAGTACCCAACAGGGCACCCGTTATGGCTACACCTTC

D gene: NA
V gene: TRBV12-5
J gene: TRBJ1-1
clone size: few
CDR3 protein: CASGLAGQNTEAFF
CDR3 DNA: TGTGCTAGTGGTCTCGCAGGGCAGAACACTGAAGCTTTCTTT

D gene: TRBD1
V gene: TRBV5-4
J gene: TRBJ2-5
clone size: NA
CDR3 protein: CASSPRQGPAETQYF
CDR3 DNA: TGTGCCAGCAGCCCCCGACAGGGGCCGGCAGAGACCCAGTACTTC

D gene: NA
V gene: TRBV29-1
J gene: TRBJ1-2
clone size: NA
CDR3 protein: CSVGRTATNYGYTF
CDR3 DNA: TGCAGCGTTGGTAGGACAGCTACTAACTATGGCTACACCTTC

D gene: NA
V gene: TRBV11-3
J gene: TRBJ2-1
clone size: few
CDR3 protein: CASSLRSSTNEQFF
CDR3 DNA: TGTGCCAGCAGCTTACGGAGTTCGACCAATGAGCAGTTCTTC

D gene: NA
V gene: TRBV6-6
J gene: TRBJ1-2
clone size: NA
CDR3 protein: CAGGEGNYGYTF
CDR3 DNA: TGTGCCGGAGGGGAGGGGAACTATGGCTACACCTTC

D gene: TRBD2
V gene: TRBV5-1
J gene: TRBJ2-3
clone size: NA
CDR3 protein: CASSGGRAPDTQYF
CDR3 DNA: TGCGCCAGCAGCGGCGGGAGGGCCCCAGATACGCAGTATTTT

D gene: TRBD1
V gene: TRBV9
J gene: TRBJ1-5
clone size: NA
CDR3 protein: CASSPKNRDSEYNQPQHF
CDR3 DNA: TGTGCCAGCAGCCCAAAAAACCGGGACAGCGAATACAATCAGCCCCAGCATTTT

D gene: NA
V gene: TRBV5-1
J gene: TRBJ1-6
clone size: NA
CDR3 protein: CASSLEARGGSPLHF
CDR3 DNA: TGCGCCAGCAGCTTGGAGGCCAGGGGCGGTTCACCCCTCCACTTT

D gene: TRBD2
V gene: TRBV5-1
J gene: TRBJ2-7
clone size: few
CDR3 protein: CASSIRLAGAYEQYF
CDR3 DNA: TGCGCCAGCAGCATACGACTAGCGGGAGCCTACGAGCAGTACTTC

D gene: TRBD1
V gene: TRBV7-9
J gene: TRBJ1-4
clone size: NA
CDR3 protein: CASSLWRTGPNEKLFF
CDR3 DNA: TGTGCCAGCAGCTTATGGCGGACAGGGCCTAATGAAAAACTGTTTTTT

D gene: TRBD1
V gene: TRBV19
J gene: TRBJ2-7
clone size: NA
CDR3 protein: CASSTRGTWADRGSHEQYF
CDR3 DNA: TGTGCCAGTAGTACGAGAGGGACCTGGGCGGACAGGGGGTCCCACGAGCAGTACTTC

D gene: TRBD2
V gene: TRBV7-9
J gene: TRBJ2-2
clone size: NA
CDR3 protein: CASSRTSGPGELFF
CDR3 DNA: TGTGCCAGCAGCAGGACTAGCGGGCCCGGGGAGCTGTTTTTT

D gene: TRBD2
V gene: TRBV7-8
J gene: TRBJ2-1
clone size: NA
CDR3 protein: CASSLIAGNGDNEQFF
CDR3 DNA: TGTGCCAGCAGCTTAATAGCGGGAAACGGGGACAATGAGCAGTTCTTC

D gene: TRBD2
V gene: TRBV3-1/TRBV3-2
J gene: TRBJ2-3
clone size: NA
CDR3 protein: CASRQTSGGTDTQYF
CDR3 DNA: TGTGCCAGCAGACAGACTAGCGGGGGCACAGATACGCAGTATTTT

D gene: NA
V gene: TRBV11-2
J gene: TRBJ2-5
clone size: NA
CDR3 protein: CASSSLSGRVTQYF
CDR3 DNA: TGTGCCAGCAGCTCATTAAGCGGGCGCGTGACCCAGTACTTC

D gene: TRBD2
V gene: TRBV7-9
J gene: TRBJ2-5
clone size: NA
CDR3 protein: CASSLGLAGEVETQYF
CDR3 DNA: TGTGCCAGCAGCTTAGGGTTAGCGGGAGAGGTAGAGACCCAGTACTTC

D gene: TRBD1
V gene: TRBV9
J gene: TRBJ2-3
clone size: NA
CDR3 protein: CASSGGQGHTDTQYF
CDR3 DNA: TGTGCCAGCAGCGGAGGACAGGGACATACAGATACGCAGTATTTT

D gene: TRBD2
V gene: TRBV2
J gene: TRBJ2-2
clone size: few
CDR3 protein: CASSEAGGSTGELFF
CDR3 DNA: TGTGCCAGCAGTGAGGCCGGCGGGAGCACCGGGGAGCTGTTTTTT

D gene: TRBD1
V gene: TRBV30
J gene: TRBJ2-3
clone size: NA
CDR3 protein: CAWSGGGWDTQYF
CDR3 DNA: TGTGCCTGGAGTGGAGGGGGCTGGGATACGCAGTATTTT

D gene: TRBD2
V gene: TRBV28
J gene: TRBJ2-2
clone size: NA
CDR3 protein: CASSSPRTSGNTGELFF
CDR3 DNA: TGTGCCAGCAGTTCCCCTAGGACTAGCGGGAACACCGGGGAGCTGTTTTTT

D gene: NA
V gene: TRBV25-1
J gene: TRBJ1-1
clone size: medium-sized
CDR3 protein: CASILTGTFKAFF
CDR3 DNA: TGTGCCAGCATTCTCACGGGGACATTTAAAGCTTTCTTT

D gene: NA
V gene: TRBV3-1/TRBV3-2
J gene: TRBJ2-7
clone size: NA
CDR3 protein: CASSATSGLRQNF
CDR3 DNA: TGTGCCAGCAGCGCGACTAGTGGGTTGCGGCAGAACTTC

D gene: NA
V gene: TRBV7-9
J gene: TRBJ2-5
clone size: NA
CDR3 protein: CASIGAGQETQYF
CDR3 DNA: TGTGCCAGCATAGGGGCAGGCCAAGAGACCCAGTACTTC

D gene: NA
V gene: TRBV5-6
J gene: TRBJ1-4
clone size: NA
CDR3 protein: CASSLALPAATGEKLFF
CDR3 DNA: TGTGCCAGCAGCTTGGCGTTGCCCGCGGCCACCGGGGAAAAACTGTTTTTT

D gene: NA
V gene: TRBV19
J gene: TRBJ1-1
clone size: NA
CDR3 protein: CASSASGGGLRYSEAFF
CDR3 DNA: TGTGCCAGTAGTGCCTCTGGGGGGGGACTCCGCTACTCTGAAGCTTTCTTT

D gene: TRBD2
V gene: TRBV30
J gene: TRBJ2-5
clone size: NA
CDR3 protein: CACLAGGSRETQYF
CDR3 DNA: TGTGCCTGCTTAGCGGGAGGGAGTCGGGAGACCCAGTACTTC

D gene: NA
V gene: TRBV27
J gene: TRBJ1-5
clone size: NA
CDR3 protein: CASSLSGLPNQPQHF
CDR3 DNA: TGTGCCAGCAGTTTATCGGGGCTCCCCAATCAGCCCCAGCATTTT

D gene: TRBD2
V gene: TRBV19
J gene: TRBJ2-1
clone size: NA
CDR3 protein: CASNSGRWSDEQFF
CDR3 DNA: TGTGCCAGTAACAGCGGGAGGTGGAGTGATGAGCAGTTCTTC

D gene: NA
V gene: TRBV2
J gene: TRBJ2-5
clone size: NA
CDR3 protein: CASSFRGRSGTQYF
CDR3 DNA: TGTGCCAGCAGTTTCAGGGGACGGTCAGGGACCCAGTACTTC

D gene: NA
V gene: TRBV10-2
J gene: TRBJ2-1
clone size: NA
CDR3 protein: CASEGGYNEQFF
CDR3 DNA: TGCGCCAGCGAGGGTGGGTACAATGAGCAGTTCTTC

D gene: NA
V gene: TRBV3-1/TRBV3-2
J gene: TRBJ1-6
clone size: NA
CDR3 protein: CASSQELGHSPLHF
CDR3 DNA: TGTGCCAGCAGCCAAGAACTGGGGCATTCACCCCTCCACTTT

D gene: TRBD1
V gene: TRBV4-2
J gene: TRBJ1-3
clone size: few
CDR3 protein: CASSSTGDSGNTIYF
CDR3 DNA: TGTGCCAGCAGCTCAACAGGGGATTCTGGAAACACCATATATTTT

D gene: TRBD1
V gene: TRBV5-1
J gene: TRBJ1-2
clone size: NA
CDR3 protein: CASSSYTGGQGYTF
CDR3 DNA: TGCGCCAGCAGCTCATACACAGGGGGACAAGGCTACACCTTC

D gene: TRBD2
V gene: TRBV15
J gene: TRBJ2-1
clone size: once
CDR3 protein: CATSRETSGNEQFF
CDR3 DNA: TGTGCCACCAGCAGAGAGACTAGCGGCAATGAGCAGTTCTTC

D gene: TRBD1
V gene: TRBV12-3/TRBV12-4
J gene: TRBJ2-5
clone size: NA
CDR3 protein: CASSPTGVETQYF
CDR3 DNA: TGTGCCAGCAGCCCGACAGGGGTAGAGACCCAGTACTTC

D gene: TRBD2
V gene: TRBV3-1/TRBV3-2
J gene: TRBJ2-1
clone size: NA
CDR3 protein: CASSPQGRTSGSPEQFF
CDR3 DNA: TGTGCCAGCAGCCCACAGGGTAGGACTAGCGGGAGTCCTGAGCAGTTCTTC

D gene: NA
V gene: TRBV10-1
J gene: TRBJ2-4
clone size: NA
CDR3 protein: CASSLSRVADIQYF
CDR3 DNA: TGCGCCAGCAGTTTAAGCAGGGTAGCCGACATTCAGTACTTC

D gene: TRBD1
V gene: TRBV14
J gene: TRBJ1-4
clone size: NA
CDR3 protein: CASSQTTGRYEKLFF
CDR3 DNA: TGTGCCAGCAGCCAAACGACAGGGCGATATGAAAAACTGTTTTTT